Below, one TCR beta chain is given with its context. This sample was taken from a study of blood T cell repertoires in COVID-19. The wider study: Sites in the United States, Italy and Spain provided acute and convalescent COVID-19 samples. The analysed material was cDNA or gDNA that came from T cells, B-cell-depleted T cells, or PBMCs.

Germline CDR1 reads SNHLY; CDR2 reads FYNNEI. The CDR3 runs to 15 residues. Losses at the gene ends were 4 bases for V and 2 bases for J; bases not matched to a gene: 5. Under the authors' procedure: Reference gene primers were amplified, and this amplification served to estimate nucleated cell counts. Sequenced by immunoSEQ multiplex PCR; TCRdb stores in-frame clones only, minus some. The V and J calls and clone size are taken from that table; D and trimming were inferred from the DNA. The table records around 47,000 clones, over 75% of them present only once. Material for sequencing was peripheral blood. The chain uses TRBV2 and TRBJ2-7, with TRBD1 matching over 10 bases. The sequence came from a man between 70 and 80 years old with active COVID-19. CDR3 nucleotides: TGTGCCAGCAGTGGCTGGGACAGGGGCACCTACGAGCAGTACTTC. It specifies CASSGWDRGTYEQYF.